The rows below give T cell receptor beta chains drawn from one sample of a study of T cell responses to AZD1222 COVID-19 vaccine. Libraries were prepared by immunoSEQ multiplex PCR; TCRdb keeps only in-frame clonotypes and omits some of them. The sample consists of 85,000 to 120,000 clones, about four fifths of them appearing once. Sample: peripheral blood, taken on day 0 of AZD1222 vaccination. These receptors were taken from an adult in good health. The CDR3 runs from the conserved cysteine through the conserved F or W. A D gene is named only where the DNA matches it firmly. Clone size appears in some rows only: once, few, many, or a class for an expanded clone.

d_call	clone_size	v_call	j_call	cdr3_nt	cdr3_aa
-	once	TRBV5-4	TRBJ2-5	TGTGCCAGCAGCTCGACTAGTCAGACCCAGTACTTC	CASSSTSQTQYF
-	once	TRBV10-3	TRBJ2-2	TGTGCCATCAGTGTGGACACCGGGGAGCTGTTTTTT	CAISVDTGELFF
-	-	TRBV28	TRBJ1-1	TGTGCCAGCCCCCCGGGGATCTCCATGAACACTGAAGCTTTCTTT	CASPPGISMNTEAFF
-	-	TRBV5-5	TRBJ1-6	TGTGCCAGCAGCCTCCGCCTCGGGGAGTCGGCACCCCTCCACTTT	CASSLRLGESAPLHF
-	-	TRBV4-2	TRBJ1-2	TGTGCCAGCAGCCAAGAGGGGGGCTATGGCTACACCTTC	CASSQEGGYGYTF
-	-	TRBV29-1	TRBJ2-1	TGCAGCGTTGAAGGCTACACAGCACACTACAATGAGCAGTTCTTC	CSVEGYTAHYNEQFF
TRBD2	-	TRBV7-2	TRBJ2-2	TGTGCCAGCAGCTTAGTTACGGGAGGGCCAGGCGGGGAGCTGTTTTTT	CASSLVTGGPGGELFF
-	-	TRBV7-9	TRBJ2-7	TGTGCCAGCAGCTTAGGGCAGGTTCTACGAGGGCAGTACTTC	CASSLGQVLRGQYF
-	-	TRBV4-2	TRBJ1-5	TGTGCCAGCAGCCAAGCAGGGGATCGCGGCAATCAGCCCCAGCATTTT	CASSQAGDRGNQPQHF
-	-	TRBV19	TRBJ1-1	TGTGCCAGTACTTCTTTTAGGGCGGTGAACACTGAAGCTTTCTTT	CASTSFRAVNTEAFF
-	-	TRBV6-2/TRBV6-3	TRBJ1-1	TGTGCCAGCAGTTACGAAGGGATTGCCGAAGCTTTCTTT	CASSYEGIAEAFF
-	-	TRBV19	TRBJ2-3	TGTGCCAGTAGTACAGGACTCACAGATACGCAGTATTTT	CASSTGLTDTQYF
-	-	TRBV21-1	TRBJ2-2	TGTGCCAGCAGCAAAGACGGTCGGAAGTCGAACACCGGGGAGCTGTTTTTT	CASSKDGRKSNTGELFF
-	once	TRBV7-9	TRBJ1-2	TGTGCCAGCAGCTTAGAGGGAGGCTATGGCTACACCTTC	CASSLEGGYGYTF
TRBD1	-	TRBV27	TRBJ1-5	TGTGCCAGCAGGGCGGGGACAGGGAGCAATCAGCCCCAGCATTTT	CASRAGTGSNQPQHF
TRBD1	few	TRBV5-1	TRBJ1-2	TGCGCCAGCAGCTCCCCCGGACAGGGCAGTGGCTACACCTTC	CASSSPGQGSGYTF
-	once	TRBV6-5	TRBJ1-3	TGTGCCAGCAAGTATCAGCGGGACGGAAACACCATATATTTT	CASKYQRDGNTIYF
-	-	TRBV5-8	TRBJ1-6	TGTGCCAGCAACTCCGGGGAAAACAATTCACCCCTCCACTTT	CASNSGENNSPLHF
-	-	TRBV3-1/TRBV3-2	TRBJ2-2	TGTGCCAGCAGCCAAGTGGGGAAGACTCCCCTGTCCGGGGAGCTGTTTTTT	CASSQVGKTPLSGELFF
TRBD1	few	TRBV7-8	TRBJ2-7	TGTGCCAGCAGCATTAGGTGGACAGGGCGGTACGAGCAGTACTTC	CASSIRWTGRYEQYF
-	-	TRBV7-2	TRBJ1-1	TGTGCCAGCAGCCGCTCCGGGACTATAGTCGAAGCTTTCTTT	CASSRSGTIVEAFF
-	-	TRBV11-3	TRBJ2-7	TGTGCCAGCAGCGTTGGTAGTTTTACGGGGCTTGTTGGCGAGCAGTACTTC	CASSVGSFTGLVGEQYF
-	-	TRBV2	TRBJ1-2	TGTGCCAGCAGTGCAAGGGCGATCCTTGGCTACACCTTC	CASSARAILGYTF
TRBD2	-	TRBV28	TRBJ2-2	TGTGCCAGCAGTTCGCCCGGGGCTAGCGGGACCCCGGCCGGGGAGCTGTTTTTT	CASSSPGASGTPAGELFF
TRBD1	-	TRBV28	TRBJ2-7	TGTGCCAGCAGGCCAACAGGGGGCTCCTACGAGCAGTACTTC	CASRPTGGSYEQYF
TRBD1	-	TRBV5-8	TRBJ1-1	TGTGCCAGCAGCCTTGACAGGGACACTGAAGCTTTCTTT	CASSLDRDTEAFF
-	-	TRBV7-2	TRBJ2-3	TGTGCCAGCAGCTCGACAGCAGATACGCAGTATTTT	CASSSTADTQYF
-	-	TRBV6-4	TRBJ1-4	TGTGCCAGCAGTGATTCCTCCTTCAGACAGGTCGTTGCAACTAATGAAAAACTGTTTTTT	CASSDSSFRQVVATNEKLFF
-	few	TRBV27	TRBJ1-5	TGTGCCAGCAGTTTAAGGGATCTCCAGCCCCAGCATTTT	CASSLRDLQPQHF
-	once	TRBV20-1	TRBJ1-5	TGCAGTGCTAGTACTGGGTGGGGTGATCAGCCCCAGCATTTT	CSASTGWGDQPQHF
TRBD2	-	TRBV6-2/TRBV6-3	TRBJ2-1	TGTGCCAGCAGTTACTCCCTAGCGGGAGGACCCTACAATGAGCAGTTCTTC	CASSYSLAGGPYNEQFF
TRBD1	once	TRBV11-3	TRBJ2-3	TGTGCCAGCAGCTCGGGGACAGACCCCGGAGGAACAGATACGCAGTATTTT	CASSSGTDPGGTDTQYF
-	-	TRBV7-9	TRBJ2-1	TGTGCCAGCAGCACCTGGTTATTTGACGATGAGCAGTTCTTC	CASSTWLFDDEQFF
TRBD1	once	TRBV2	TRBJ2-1	TGTGCCAGCAGACTACAGGGGGCGAGAGATGAGCAGTTCTTC	CASRLQGARDEQFF
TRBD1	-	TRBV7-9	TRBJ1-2	TGTGCCAGCAGCTCGGGGGACAGGGTCCCCACCTTC	CASSSGDRVPTF
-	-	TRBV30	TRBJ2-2	TGTGCCTGGACAAGGGGGGACACCGGGGAGCTGTTTTTT	CAWTRGDTGELFF
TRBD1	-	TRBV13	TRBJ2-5	TGTGCCAGCAGCCGCCGACAGGGAACCCGTCAAGAGACCCAGTACTTC	CASSRRQGTRQETQYF
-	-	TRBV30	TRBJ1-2	TGTGCCTGGAGTGTAACAGGGAACTATGGCTACACCTTC	CAWSVTGNYGYTF
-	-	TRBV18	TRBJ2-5	TGTGCCAGCTCACCACCCGATCGGGTGTTGGAGACCCAGTACTTC	CASSPPDRVLETQYF
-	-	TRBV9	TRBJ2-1	TGTGCCAGCAGCGTAGCGACTTACAATGAGCAGTTCTTC	CASSVATYNEQFF